Given below is one T cell receptor (beta chain) in context. Its antigen is still unknown. These data originate in a study of shared clonotypes between healthy human individuals. Study-level points and caveats: Among donors, sharing of clonotypes was expected to be affected by sequencing depth.

The length of the CDR3 is 13 residues. V lost 8 bases to trimming and J lost 0 bases, with 8 bases between them. CDR1 and CDR2 (germline): MNHNS, SASEGT. Deep-level settings were used for running the assay. Assay: immunoSEQ multiplex PCR; the TCRdb copy retains only in-frame clones and omits some. The sample includes fewer than 3 million clones, 85% to 95% of them seen just once. The sequenced sample was naive CD4+ T cells from PBMCs. Subset described: CD45RA+ positively selected. The receptor was isolated from a man between 18 and 29 years old in good health. Some clones in this sample may be carry-over from other donors' samples. The gene calls are TRBV6-1 and TRBJ1-5, with a possible D match to TRBD1 (6 bases). CDR3 loop: CASGTHSNQPQHF. In DNA, the CDR3 is TGTGCCAGCGGGACACATAGCAATCAGCCCCAGCATTTT.